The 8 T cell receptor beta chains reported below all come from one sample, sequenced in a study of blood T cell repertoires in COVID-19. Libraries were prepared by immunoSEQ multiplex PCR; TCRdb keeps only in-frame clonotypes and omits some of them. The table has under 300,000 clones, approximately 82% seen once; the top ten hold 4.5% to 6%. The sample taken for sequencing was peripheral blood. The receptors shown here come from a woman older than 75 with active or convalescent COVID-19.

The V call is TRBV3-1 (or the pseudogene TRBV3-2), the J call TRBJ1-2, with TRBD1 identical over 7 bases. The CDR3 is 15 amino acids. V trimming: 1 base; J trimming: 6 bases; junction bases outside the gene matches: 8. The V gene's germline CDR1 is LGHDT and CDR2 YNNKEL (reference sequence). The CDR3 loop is CASSQGGRDSNGYTF. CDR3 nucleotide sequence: TGTGCCAGCAGCCAAGGGGGCCGGGACAGCAATGGCTACACCTTC.

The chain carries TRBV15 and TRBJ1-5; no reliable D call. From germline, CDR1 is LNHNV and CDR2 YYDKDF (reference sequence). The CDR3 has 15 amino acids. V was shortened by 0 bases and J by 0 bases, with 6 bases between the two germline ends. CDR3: CATSRESYSNQPQHF. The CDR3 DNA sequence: TGTGCCACCAGCAGAGAGTCGTATAGCAATCAGCCCCAGCATTTT.

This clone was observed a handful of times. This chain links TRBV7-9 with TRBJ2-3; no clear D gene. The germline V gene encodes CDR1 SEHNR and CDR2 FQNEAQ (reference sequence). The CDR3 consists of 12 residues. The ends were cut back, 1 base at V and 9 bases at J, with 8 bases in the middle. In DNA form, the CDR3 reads TGTGCCAGCAGCTTAGATTCAACAACGCAGTATTTT. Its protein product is CASSLDSTTQYF.

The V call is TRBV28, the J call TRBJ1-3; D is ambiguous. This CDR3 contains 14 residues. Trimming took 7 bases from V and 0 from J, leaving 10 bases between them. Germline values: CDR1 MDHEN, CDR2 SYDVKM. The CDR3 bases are TGTGCCAGCAACTCCCTAGGCTCTGGAAACACCATATATTTT. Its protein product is CASNSLGSGNTIYF.

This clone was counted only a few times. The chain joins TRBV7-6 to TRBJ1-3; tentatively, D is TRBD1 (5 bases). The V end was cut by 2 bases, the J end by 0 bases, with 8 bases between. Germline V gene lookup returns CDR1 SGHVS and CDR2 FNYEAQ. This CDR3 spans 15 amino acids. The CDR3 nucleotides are TGTGCCAGCAGCTTATCCGACAGCTCTGGAAACACCATATATTTT. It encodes CASSLSDSSGNTIYF. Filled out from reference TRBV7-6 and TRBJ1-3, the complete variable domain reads GAGVSQSPRYKVTKRGQDVALRCDPISGHVSLYWYRQALGQGPEFLTYFNYEAQQDKSGLPNDRFSAERPEGSISTLTIQRTEQRDSAMYRCASSLSDSSGNTIYFGEGSWLTVV.

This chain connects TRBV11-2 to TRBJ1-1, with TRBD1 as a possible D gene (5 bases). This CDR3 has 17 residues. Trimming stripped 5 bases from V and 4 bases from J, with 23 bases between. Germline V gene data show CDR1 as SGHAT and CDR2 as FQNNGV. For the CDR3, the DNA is TGTGCCAGCAGCCGAGTCGGGGGTGCCCGCTTGGGCACTGAAGCTTTCTTT. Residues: CASSRVGGARLGTEAFF.

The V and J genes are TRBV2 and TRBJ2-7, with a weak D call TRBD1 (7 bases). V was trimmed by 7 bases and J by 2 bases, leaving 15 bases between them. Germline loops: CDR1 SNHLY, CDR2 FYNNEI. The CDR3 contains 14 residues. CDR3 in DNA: TGTGCCAGCATCCAGGACAGGACTACCTACGAGCAGTACTTC. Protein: CASIQDRTTYEQYF.

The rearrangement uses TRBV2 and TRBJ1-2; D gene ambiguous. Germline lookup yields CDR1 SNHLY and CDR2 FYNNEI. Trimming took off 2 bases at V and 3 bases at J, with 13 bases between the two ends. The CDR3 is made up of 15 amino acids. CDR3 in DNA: TGTGCCAGCAGTGAAACCAGATCCACAGACTATGGCTACACCTTC. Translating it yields CASSETRSTDYGYTF.